This TCR beta chain was sequenced in a study of T cells in Graves' hyperthyroidism and ophthalmopathy. About the study: Sampling of peripheral blood happened at initial diagnosis, prior to any treatment.

There were TCR beta CDR3 regions amplified from RNA transcripts. A set of HTBI primers served as the primers for a first-round RT-PCR of the TCR CDR3. TCRdb itself ran the multiplex PCR reads through MiXCR, one entry per CDR3 protein. The profile covers hundreds of thousands of distinct CDR3 sequences, with 35% to 45% appearing a single time and 8% to 9% taken by the ten largest. Patients with uncontrolled infections, other autoimmune diseases, pregnancy or lactation were excluded. Fresh 10 ml peripheral blood yielded PBMCs. The length of the CDR3 is 18 residues. CDR1 and CDR2 from the germline V gene are MNHEY and SVGEGT.

This receptor was obtained from a young man with Graves' hyperthyroidism. The chain combines TRBV6-2 or TRBV6-3 with TRBJ1-5; D is undetermined. Sequencing was done on a sample of blood. CDR3 sequence reads: CDREPGASSPHGNQPQHF. DNA of the CDR3: TGTGACCGTGAGCCTGGTGCCAGTAGCCCACACGGCAATCAGCCCCAGCATTTT.